This T cell receptor (beta chain) was captured by sequencing in a study of tumor-infiltrating lymphocytes in primary liver carcinoma. Of note for this clonotype: At one end the junction does not follow the germline gene, possibly because of a read error.

Starting from around 500 ng of total RNA, TCR beta cDNA was produced with a primer in the constant region. Three-round nested multiplex PCR performed with slightly modified ARM-PCR produced the TCR beta libraries. A single record per CDR3 protein comes from TCRdb applying MiXCR to the multiplex PCR reads. There are 90,000 to 140,000 distinct CDR3 sequences in the sample; roughly 80% occur only once, and around 21% lies in the top ten. Total RNA and DNA came together from about 21-30 mg of bulk tissue without cell sorting. Each individual tumor supplied samples from five separate regions. Sequenced sample: liver tumor tissue from sampling region 3. Subset reported: tumor region T3, left-lateral pole. The clonotype was recovered from a middle-aged man with primary liver carcinoma and hepatitis B virus infection.

This chain's CDR3 is CVSSLEASRSLPSYNEHFF. The CDR3 DNA follows: TGTGTCAGCAGTTTAGAAGCTAGCAGGTCGCTGCCCTCCTACAATGAGCACTTCTTC. This chain connects TRBV12-3 or TRBV12-4 to TRBJ2-1, with D possibly TRBD2 on 5 matching bases. The CDR3 runs 19 residues.